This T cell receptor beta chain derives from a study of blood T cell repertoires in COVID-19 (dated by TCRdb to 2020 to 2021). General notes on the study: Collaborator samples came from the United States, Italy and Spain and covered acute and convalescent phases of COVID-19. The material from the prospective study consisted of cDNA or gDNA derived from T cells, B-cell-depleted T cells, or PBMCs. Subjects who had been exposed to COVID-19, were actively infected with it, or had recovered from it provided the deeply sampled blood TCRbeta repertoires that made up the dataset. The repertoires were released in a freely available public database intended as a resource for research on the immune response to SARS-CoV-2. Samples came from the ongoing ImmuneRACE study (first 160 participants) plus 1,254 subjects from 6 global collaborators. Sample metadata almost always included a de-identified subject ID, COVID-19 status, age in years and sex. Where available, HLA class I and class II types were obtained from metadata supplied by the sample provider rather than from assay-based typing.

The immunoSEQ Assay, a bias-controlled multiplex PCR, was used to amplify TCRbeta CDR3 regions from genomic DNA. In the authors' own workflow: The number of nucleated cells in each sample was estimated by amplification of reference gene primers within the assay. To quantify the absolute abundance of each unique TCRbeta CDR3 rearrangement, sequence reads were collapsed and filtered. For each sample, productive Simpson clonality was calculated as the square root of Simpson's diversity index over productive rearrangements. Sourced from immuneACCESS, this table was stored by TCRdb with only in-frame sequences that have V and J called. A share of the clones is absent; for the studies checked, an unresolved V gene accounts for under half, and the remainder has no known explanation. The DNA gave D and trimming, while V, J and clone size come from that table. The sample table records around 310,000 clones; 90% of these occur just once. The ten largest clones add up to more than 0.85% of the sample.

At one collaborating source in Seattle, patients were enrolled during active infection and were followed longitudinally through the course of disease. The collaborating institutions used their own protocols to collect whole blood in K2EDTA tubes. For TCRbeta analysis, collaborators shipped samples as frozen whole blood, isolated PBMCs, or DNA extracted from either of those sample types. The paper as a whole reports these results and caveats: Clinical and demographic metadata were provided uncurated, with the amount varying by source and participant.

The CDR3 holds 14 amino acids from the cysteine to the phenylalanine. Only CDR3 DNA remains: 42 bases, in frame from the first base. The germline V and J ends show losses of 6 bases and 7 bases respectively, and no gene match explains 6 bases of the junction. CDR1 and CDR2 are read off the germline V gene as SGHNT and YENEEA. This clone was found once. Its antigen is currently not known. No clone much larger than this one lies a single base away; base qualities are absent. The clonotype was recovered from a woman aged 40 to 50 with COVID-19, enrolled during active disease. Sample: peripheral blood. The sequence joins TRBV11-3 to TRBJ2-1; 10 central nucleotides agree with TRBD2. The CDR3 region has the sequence CASSTSGTENEQFF. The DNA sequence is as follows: TGTGCCAGCAGTACTAGCGGGACGGAGAATGAGCAGTTCTTC.